This T cell receptor beta chain was recovered during a study of CD8+CD57+ T cells in acquired aplastic anemia. Genomic DNA templated the TCR beta VDJ and CDR3 profiling. One entry per CDR3 protein, called by TCRdb with MiXCR from the reads. The sample carries a few hundred thousand distinct CDR3 sequences, about half recorded once. Patients sequenced had flow cytometry evidence of CD8+CD57+ cell expansion. Germline loops: CDR1 SNHLY, CDR2 FYNNEI. The CDR3 length is 13 residues. The J segment lost 4 bases and the V segment lost 6 bases, leaving 2 bases of the junction unmatched. The TCR originated in a human donor with aplastic anemia. The chain carries TRBV2 and TRBJ1-5, with 8 bases identical to TRBD1. What was sequenced was sorted CD4+, CD8+, or CD8+CD57+ T cells (not recorded which) from PBMCs. The chain's CDR3 is CASRTGVNQPQHF. CDR3 in DNA: TGTGCCAGCAGGACAGGGGTGAATCAGCCCCAGCATTTT.